This T cell receptor (beta chain) stems from a study of shared clonotypes between healthy human individuals. Across the study: Per donor, three plates held CD4 naive cells, three held CD4 memory, two held CD8 naive and one held CD8 memory.

Here immunoSEQ multiplex PCR was the method, and the copy in TCRdb shows in-frame clones only, minus some. This sample has roughly 700,000 clones; around two thirds occur once, and the top ten carry approximately 1.8%. The CDR3 covers 10 residues. Germline CDR1 reads MDHEN; CDR2 reads SYDVKM. Trimming pared 8 bases from V and 4 bases from J, leaving 5 bases between. From CD4+ cells came CD45RA+ naive and CD45RA-negative memory subsets. Sequences were obtained from memory CD4+ T cells sorted from blood. Documented subset: CD45RA-negative fraction. This TCR was sampled from a young woman in good health. This chain joins TRBV28 and TRBJ1-2; D call uncertain. CDR3: CASGLYGYTF. The CDR3 DNA follows: TGTGCCAGCGGACTCTATGGCTACACCTTC.